This T cell receptor (beta chain) was captured in a study of cytomegalovirus exposure and HLA in healthy donors. Study outcomes and limitations: TCR beta V- and J-gene trimming was later associated with a missense DCLRE1C variant.

Primers for the PCR totalled 60 Vbeta and 13 Jbeta. Sequencing used immunoSEQ multiplex PCR; TCRdb keeps in-frame clones, though not all of them. The sample includes 150,000 or so clones, 60% to 80% seen only once; the top ten take 3% to 4.5%. This clone was seen once. The antigen remains unidentified. One junction end disagrees with the germline gene, perhaps due to a read error. This TCR came from a male donor in good health and CMV-seronegative. The sample was PBMCs.

The CDR3 spells CSSSFFGGTEAFF. The CDR3 DNA follows: TGTTCCAGCAGCTTCTTCGGGGGGACTGAAGCTTTCTTT. This chain uses TRBV7-9 with TRBJ1-1, with TRBD1 as a possible D gene (5 bases). The CDR3 contains 13 residues. CDR1 is SEHNR and CDR2 is FQNEAQ in the germline V gene (reference sequence).